These T cell receptor beta chains were read from a single sample in a study of Ad26.COV2.S vaccination and SARS-CoV-2 variants. TCRdb's table, derived via immunoSEQ multiplex PCR, lists solely in-frame clones and lacks some. The sample has about 180,000 clones, roughly 85% seen once. The starting material was peripheral blood, obtained after recovery from COVID-19. These receptor sequences come from a human donor who had recovered from COVID-19. Both conserved end residues are part of each CDR3. The D gene is left open where the match is weak. Clone size is stated in some rows and not others, as once, few, many or a class when expanded.

clone size	V gene	J gene	D gene	CDR3 DNA	CDR3 protein
.	TRBV20-1	TRBJ1-5	.	TGCAGTGCTAGTTCGGAAAATCAGCCCCAGCATTTT	CSASSENQPQHF
.	TRBV4-1	TRBJ1-5	.	TGCGCCAGCAGCCAAGAAGGCTGGAATCAGCCCCAGCATTTT	CASSQEGWNQPQHF
.	TRBV19	TRBJ1-3	.	TGTGCCACGTCGCAGGGGGGAAACACCATATATTTT	CATSQGGNTIYF
.	TRBV18	TRBJ1-6	TRBD1	TGTGCCAGCTCACCCGACAGGGGGGCAATGTATTCACCCCTCCACTTT	CASSPDRGAMYSPLHF
once	TRBV7-8	TRBJ1-1	TRBD1	TGTGCCAGCAGCTGGGAAGGGACAGGGGGCTGGGACACTGAAGCTTTCTTT	CASSWEGTGGWDTEAFF
.	TRBV28	TRBJ1-5	.	TGTGCCAGCAGTCCTGGGGGGCCCCAGCATTTT	CASSPGGPQHF
.	TRBV9	TRBJ2-1	TRBD2	TGTGCCAGCAGCGTAGGCCCCGCGGGCGGGGGTCACAATGAGCAGTTCTTC	CASSVGPAGGGHNEQFF
few	TRBV19	TRBJ2-3	.	TGTGCCAGTACCCCTGGCCGGGGGAGGAAAGATACGCAGTATTTT	CASTPGRGRKDTQYF
.	TRBV6-5	TRBJ2-3	TRBD1	TGTGCCAGCAAAAAGGGACAGGGGGCAGATACGCAGTATTTT	CASKKGQGADTQYF
.	TRBV7-9	TRBJ2-5	.	TGTGCCAGCAGCTTAGGGAAGAAAAGGGAGACCCAGTACTTC	CASSLGKKRETQYF
.	TRBV9	TRBJ2-1	.	TGTGCCAGCAGCGGGCTTAGCGATGTGAACAATGAGCAGTTCTTC	CASSGLSDVNNEQFF
.	TRBV4-1	TRBJ2-5	TRBD1	TGCGCCAGCAGCCCCGGACAGGAAAGAAACCTGGCGGAGACCCAGTACTTC	CASSPGQERNLAETQYF
.	TRBV29-1	TRBJ1-2	.	TGCAGCGTTGAACGAACCAGGGGCTATGGCTACACCTTC	CSVERTRGYGYTF
.	TRBV2	TRBJ2-7	TRBD1	TGTGCCAGCAGTGTGAACAGGGGATACGAGCAGTACTTC	CASSVNRGYEQYF
.	TRBV29-1	TRBJ2-3	.	TGCAGCTGTCAATCCGGGGGTAGCACAGATACGCAGTATTTT	CSCQSGGSTDTQYF
.	TRBV30	TRBJ1-2	TRBD1	TGTGCCTGGACTCGGACAGGGGGCTCCTATGGCTACACCTTC	CAWTRTGGSYGYTF
.	TRBV7-2	TRBJ1-2	.	TGTGCCAGCAGCTTGGACCGGGGGTCGCTTTATGGCTACACCTTC	CASSLDRGSLYGYTF
.	TRBV5-1	TRBJ2-5	TRBD2	TGCGCCAGCAGCTCGACTAGCGGAAAACAAGAGACCCAGTACTTC	CASSSTSGKQETQYF
.	TRBV18	TRBJ1-1	.	TGTGCCAGCTCACCCGGCTCTGAGTGGACTGAAGCTTTCTTT	CASSPGSEWTEAFF
.	TRBV7-9	TRBJ2-2	.	TGTGCCCCCTTTAACACCGGGGAGCTGTTTTTT	CAPFNTGELFF
once	TRBV7-3	TRBJ1-6	.	TGTGCCAGCAGCTTAGTGGCCCCGACGTCGCCCCTCCACTTT	CASSLVAPTSPLHF
.	TRBV28	TRBJ1-3	.	TGTGCCGTAAGGAACTCTGGAAACACCATATATTTT	CAVRNSGNTIYF
.	TRBV12-3/TRBV12-4	TRBJ2-7	.	TGTGCCAGCAGTTTATCTCCCTCGGGCGAGCAGTACTTC	CASSLSPSGEQYF
.	TRBV6-5	TRBJ2-5	TRBD2	TGTGCCAGCAGTTCCGAAGCGGGGGGGCCGCAGGAGACCCAGTACTTC	CASSSEAGGPQETQYF
few	TRBV7-2	TRBJ2-1	TRBD2	TGTGCCAGCAGCTTAGAGGTCGGGAGGATCAATGAGCAGTTCTTC	CASSLEVGRINEQFF
.	TRBV29-1	TRBJ2-7	TRBD2	TGCAGCGTTGGGGGACTAGCGGAACCAGCCTACGAGCAGTACTTC	CSVGGLAEPAYEQYF
once	TRBV14	TRBJ2-1	.	TGTGCCAGCAGCCAAATTACAGGGGAGGATGAGCAGTTCTTC	CASSQITGEDEQFF
few	TRBV29-1	TRBJ1-5	.	TGCAGCGTTGAAGAAGGATCCGGCAATCAGCCCCAGCATTTT	CSVEEGSGNQPQHF
.	TRBV27	TRBJ2-7	.	TGTGCCAGCAGTTTCAGAGACGAGCAGTACTTC	CASSFRDEQYF
.	TRBV29-1	TRBJ2-2	.	TGCAGCCCTTTTCTAGATAAAGGCACCGGGGAGCTGTTTTTT	CSPFLDKGTGELFF
.	TRBV2	TRBJ1-3	.	TGTGCCAGCACTACGAAGCGAGGGGCTGGAAACACCATATATTTT	CASTTKRGAGNTIYF
.	TRBV29-1	TRBJ2-3	TRBD2	TGCAGCGTTGGAAACCTAGCGGGAGGTGGGACAGATACGCAGTATTTT	CSVGNLAGGGTDTQYF
.	TRBV9	TRBJ2-5	TRBD2	TGTGCCAGCAGCATTAGCGGGGGAGGGCAAGAGACCCAGTACTTC	CASSISGGGQETQYF
.	TRBV9	TRBJ2-7	TRBD1	TGTGCCAGCAGCGTGGGACAGGGGAACTACGAGCAGTACTTC	CASSVGQGNYEQYF
.	TRBV5-8	TRBJ2-3	.	TGTGCCAGCAGCCAGCGGATTTCCACAGATACGCAGTATTTT	CASSQRISTDTQYF
.	TRBV7-2	TRBJ2-1	TRBD2	TGTGCCAGCAGCCATAGCGGGAGGGCCTACAATGAGCAGTTCTTC	CASSHSGRAYNEQFF
.	TRBV5-4	TRBJ2-3	TRBD2	TGTGCCAGCAGCCCCGTCGGAGGCGTGCGGGGGGGACTCACAGATACGCAGTATTTT	CASSPVGGVRGGLTDTQYF
few	TRBV4-1	TRBJ2-7	.	TGCGCCAGCAGTCAAGAGGTCTCATTTTTGAGCTCCTACGAGCAGTACTTC	CASSQEVSFLSSYEQYF
once	TRBV4-2	TRBJ2-3	TRBD1	TGTGCCAGCAGCCACCTGGGACAGGGAACAGATACGCAGTATTTT	CASSHLGQGTDTQYF
.	TRBV5-1	TRBJ2-3	TRBD2	TGCGCCAGCAGCTTGACTAGCGGGCTTGGAGATACGCAGTATTTT	CASSLTSGLGDTQYF
few	TRBV6-4	TRBJ2-1	TRBD2	TGTGCCAGCAGTGAACTAGCGAAGGATGGTGAGCAGTTCTTC	CASSELAKDGEQFF
few	TRBV19	TRBJ1-5	.	TGTGCCAGTAGTATTGAATGGGCCGGAGGTTTAAATCAGCCCCAGCATTTT	CASSIEWAGGLNQPQHF
.	TRBV2	TRBJ1-2	TRBD1	TGTGCCAGCAGTGGAGGGACAGGGGGTTATGGCTACACCTTC	CASSGGTGGYGYTF
.	TRBV5-8	TRBJ1-5	.	TGTGCCAGCAGCCCCTGGGGGGCCATAGGCAATCAGCCCCAGCATTTT	CASSPWGAIGNQPQHF